The subject of this entry is one T cell receptor (beta chain). The antigen is unknown. Germline V lookup: CDR1 DFQATT, CDR2 SNEGSKA (reference sequence). This CDR3 is 15 amino acids long. Trimming took off 6 bases at V and 5 bases at J, with 20 bases between the two ends. This sample was included in a study of early T cells in non-severe SARS-CoV-2 infection. The wider study: The study sequenced bulk RNA from unsorted whole blood, with chains unpaired. Study-wide points: The matching step, a VDJdb search, favored anti-spike CD8 responses and missed private and CD4 specificities.

The TCR library protocol attached unique molecular identifiers to the individual cDNA molecules. TCRdb processed the 5' RACE reads anew with MiXCR; each CDR3 protein has one entry. This sample has about 26,000 distinct CDR3 sequences, with 4% to 5% found just once. The sample consisted of whole blood. The V gene is TRBV20-1, the J gene TRBJ2-1; D is possibly TRBD2 (6 bases). This clonotype was sampled from an adult who was a healthcare worker with PCR-confirmed SARS-CoV-2 infection or an uninfected control (not recorded which). CDR3 sequence reads: CSARRPGEDNNEQFF. Here the CDR3 DNA reads TGCAGTGCCAGGCGACCGGGGGAGGACAACAATGAGCAGTTCTTC.